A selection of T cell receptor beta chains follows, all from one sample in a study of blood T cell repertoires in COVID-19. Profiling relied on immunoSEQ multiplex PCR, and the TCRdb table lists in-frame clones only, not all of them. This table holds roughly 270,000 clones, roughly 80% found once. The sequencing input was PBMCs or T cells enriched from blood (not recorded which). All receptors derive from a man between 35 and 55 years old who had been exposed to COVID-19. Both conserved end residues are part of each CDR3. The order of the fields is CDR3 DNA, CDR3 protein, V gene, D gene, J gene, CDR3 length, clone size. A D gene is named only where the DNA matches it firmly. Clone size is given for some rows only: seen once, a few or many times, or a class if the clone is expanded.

CDR3 DNA: TGTGCCAGCAGATCAAAGGGAGGGGGCACTGAAGCTTTCTTT; CDR3 protein: CASRSKGGGTEAFF; V gene: TRBV11-2; D gene: .; J gene: TRBJ1-1; CDR3 length: 14; clone size: .
CDR3 DNA: TGTGCCAGCAGCTTAATCCCCACAGGGGTTGGTGAAGCTTTCTTT; CDR3 protein: CASSLIPTGVGEAFF; V gene: TRBV7-3; D gene: TRBD1; J gene: TRBJ1-1; CDR3 length: 15; clone size: once
CDR3 DNA: TGTGCCAGCAGCCAAAGGCGGGAGGGCCCCGGGGAGCTGTTTTTT; CDR3 protein: CASSQRREGPGELFF; V gene: TRBV3-1/TRBV3-2; D gene: TRBD2; J gene: TRBJ2-2; CDR3 length: 15; clone size: once
CDR3 DNA: TGTGCCAGCAGTGGACAGGGCTCAATGGATGAGCAGTTCTTC; CDR3 protein: CASSGQGSMDEQFF; V gene: TRBV2; D gene: TRBD1; J gene: TRBJ2-1; CDR3 length: 14; clone size: few
CDR3 DNA: TGCGCCAGCAGTGAGTATACCGGACATAACACTGAAGCTTTCTTT; CDR3 protein: CASSEYTGHNTEAFF; V gene: TRBV10-1; D gene: .; J gene: TRBJ1-1; CDR3 length: 15; clone size: .
CDR3 DNA: TGTGCCAGTAGGGAAGGACACCTACTAGCCAAAAACATTCAGTACTTC; CDR3 protein: CASREGHLLAKNIQYF; V gene: TRBV19; D gene: .; J gene: TRBJ2-4; CDR3 length: 16; clone size: .
CDR3 DNA: TGTGCCAGCGGGTGGACTACGCGCCAGTTCTTC; CDR3 protein: CASGWTTRQFF; V gene: TRBV12-3/TRBV12-4; D gene: .; J gene: TRBJ2-1; CDR3 length: 11; clone size: .
CDR3 DNA: TGTGCCAGCAGACGATTCGGGACAGCCTATAATTCACCCCTCCACTTT; CDR3 protein: CASRRFGTAYNSPLHF; V gene: TRBV11-2; D gene: TRBD1; J gene: TRBJ1-6; CDR3 length: 16; clone size: .
CDR3 DNA: TGTGCCAGCAGCCCCTGGACAGGGGAGATCTCCTACAATGAGCAGTTCTTC; CDR3 protein: CASSPWTGEISYNEQFF; V gene: TRBV7-8; D gene: TRBD1; J gene: TRBJ2-1; CDR3 length: 17; clone size: .
CDR3 DNA: TGTGCCAGTGTAGCGGCCGTTGGGCAGTTCTTC; CDR3 protein: CASVAAVGQFF; V gene: TRBV9; D gene: .; J gene: TRBJ2-1; CDR3 length: 11; clone size: .
CDR3 DNA: TGTGCCAGCAGTGGTAGCCGATTTTCGTTAGATACGCAGTATTTT; CDR3 protein: CASSGSRFSLDTQYF; V gene: TRBV9; D gene: .; J gene: TRBJ2-3; CDR3 length: 15; clone size: .
CDR3 DNA: TGTGCCACCAGCAGAAGGGACAGGGAGGCTGGCTACACCTTC; CDR3 protein: CATSRRDREAGYTF; V gene: TRBV15; D gene: TRBD1; J gene: TRBJ1-2; CDR3 length: 14; clone size: .
CDR3 DNA: TGTGCCACAACCGGGACAGGGGGCATCGCTGAAGCTTTCTTT; CDR3 protein: CATTGTGGIAEAFF; V gene: TRBV10-3; D gene: TRBD1; J gene: TRBJ1-1; CDR3 length: 14; clone size: .
CDR3 DNA: TGTGCCAGCAGTTTAGCTCTAGGACAGAGGGAAAATGAGCAGTTCTTC; CDR3 protein: CASSLALGQRENEQFF; V gene: TRBV28; D gene: .; J gene: TRBJ2-1; CDR3 length: 16; clone size: .
CDR3 DNA: TGTGCCAGCAACTATCAGGCGGGAGGGAAGTACGAGCAGTACTTC; CDR3 protein: CASNYQAGGKYEQYF; V gene: TRBV11-2; D gene: TRBD2; J gene: TRBJ2-7; CDR3 length: 15; clone size: .
CDR3 DNA: TGCGCCAGCAGCTCGGAGGAAGGAGCTTTCTTT; CDR3 protein: CASSSEEGAFF; V gene: TRBV5-1; D gene: .; J gene: TRBJ1-1; CDR3 length: 11; clone size: .
CDR3 DNA: TGCGCCAGCAGGACTAGCGGGGGCCTTGGCGGGGAGCTGTTTTTT; CDR3 protein: CASRTSGGLGGELFF; V gene: TRBV5-1; D gene: TRBD2; J gene: TRBJ2-2; CDR3 length: 15; clone size: .
CDR3 DNA: TGTGCCAGCAGCTTACGAGGGGGCAATGCGGCGAACACTGAAGCTTTCTTT; CDR3 protein: CASSLRGGNAANTEAFF; V gene: TRBV7-2; D gene: TRBD1; J gene: TRBJ1-1; CDR3 length: 17; clone size: .
CDR3 DNA: TGCGCCAGCAGCCCAACCCTAGGAGGCGCGCTCGGGGAGACCCAGTACTTC; CDR3 protein: CASSPTLGGALGETQYF; V gene: TRBV4-1; D gene: .; J gene: TRBJ2-5; CDR3 length: 17; clone size: .
CDR3 DNA: TGTGCCATCCGGAGGAGTTTTGGCTCTGGGGCCAACGTCCTGACTTTC; CDR3 protein: CAIRRSFGSGANVLTF; V gene: TRBV10-3; D gene: .; J gene: TRBJ2-6; CDR3 length: 16; clone size: .
CDR3 DNA: TGTGCCAGTAGTACGAAGGCGGGAGGGCCGCAATCAGATACGCAGTATTTT; CDR3 protein: CASSTKAGGPQSDTQYF; V gene: TRBV19; D gene: TRBD2; J gene: TRBJ2-3; CDR3 length: 17; clone size: .
CDR3 DNA: TGTGCCAGCAGTTTGTGGGGAGCCGGAAATTCACCCCTCCACTTT; CDR3 protein: CASSLWGAGNSPLHF; V gene: TRBV27; D gene: .; J gene: TRBJ1-6; CDR3 length: 15; clone size: few
CDR3 DNA: TGTGCCAGCAGCCTTCAGCGAGGGACAGGGCTGAATGAGCAGTTCTTC; CDR3 protein: CASSLQRGTGLNEQFF; V gene: TRBV14; D gene: TRBD1; J gene: TRBJ2-1; CDR3 length: 16; clone size: .
CDR3 DNA: TGTGCCAGCAGCTGGGGACAGGGGGCATCTGGGACTGAAGCTTTCTTT; CDR3 protein: CASSWGQGASGTEAFF; V gene: TRBV13; D gene: TRBD1; J gene: TRBJ1-1; CDR3 length: 16; clone size: .
CDR3 DNA: TGTGCCAGCAGCGCTGATGAACGGTCTGAAGCTTTCTTT; CDR3 protein: CASSADERSEAFF; V gene: TRBV6-4; D gene: .; J gene: TRBJ1-1; CDR3 length: 13; clone size: few
CDR3 DNA: TGTGCCGAGCTACAGGATTTCAAAAACATTCAGTACTTC; CDR3 protein: CAELQDFKNIQYF; V gene: TRBV15; D gene: .; J gene: TRBJ2-4; CDR3 length: 13; clone size: .
CDR3 DNA: TGTGCCAGCAGCTTATATCGGCAGGGTGAAGCTTTCTTT; CDR3 protein: CASSLYRQGEAFF; V gene: TRBV7-2; D gene: .; J gene: TRBJ1-1; CDR3 length: 13; clone size: .
CDR3 DNA: TGTGCCAGCAGTCCACAGAGTGAGCAGTTCTTC; CDR3 protein: CASSPQSEQFF; V gene: TRBV2; D gene: .; J gene: TRBJ2-1; CDR3 length: 11; clone size: once
CDR3 DNA: TGTGCCAGCAGCTTGGACAGGGACTATGGCTACACCTTC; CDR3 protein: CASSLDRDYGYTF; V gene: TRBV7-8; D gene: TRBD1; J gene: TRBJ1-2; CDR3 length: 13; clone size: .
CDR3 DNA: TGTGCCAGCAGCTTAGTGGTCACTAGTTACTCAGAGACCCAGTACTTC; CDR3 protein: CASSLVVTSYSETQYF; V gene: TRBV7-8; D gene: .; J gene: TRBJ2-5; CDR3 length: 16; clone size: .
CDR3 DNA: TGTGCCACGCACCTTGACGGGGATTATAGCAATCAGCCCCAGCATTTT; CDR3 protein: CATHLDGDYSNQPQHF; V gene: TRBV19; D gene: .; J gene: TRBJ1-5; CDR3 length: 16; clone size: .
CDR3 DNA: TGCGCCAGCAGCTTGGGACAGACGCCCTACAATGAGCAGTTCTTC; CDR3 protein: CASSLGQTPYNEQFF; V gene: TRBV5-1; D gene: .; J gene: TRBJ2-1; CDR3 length: 15; clone size: .
CDR3 DNA: TGTGCCAGCAGTTACGCATTCAGGAACACTGAAGCTTTCTTT; CDR3 protein: CASSYAFRNTEAFF; V gene: TRBV6-5; D gene: .; J gene: TRBJ1-1; CDR3 length: 14; clone size: once
CDR3 DNA: TGTGCCAGCAGCACAGGGGGGGTTTTGGGGGAAGGAGATACGCAGTATTTT; CDR3 protein: CASSTGGVLGEGDTQYF; V gene: TRBV27; D gene: .; J gene: TRBJ2-3; CDR3 length: 17; clone size: .
CDR3 DNA: TGCGCCAGCAGCGCGACAGGGGGGAACAATGAGCAGTTCTTC; CDR3 protein: CASSATGGNNEQFF; V gene: TRBV5-1; D gene: TRBD1; J gene: TRBJ2-1; CDR3 length: 14; clone size: .
CDR3 DNA: TGCGCCAGCAGCCAAGGGTACCCCTCGGGAGGGCTGTTGAGCTCCTACAATGAGCAGTTCTTC; CDR3 protein: CASSQGYPSGGLLSSYNEQFF; V gene: TRBV4-1; D gene: TRBD2; J gene: TRBJ2-1; CDR3 length: 21; clone size: .
CDR3 DNA: TGTGCCAGCAGCGTACAACCGGGACAGGGGACAGATACGCAGTATTTT; CDR3 protein: CASSVQPGQGTDTQYF; V gene: TRBV9; D gene: TRBD1; J gene: TRBJ2-3; CDR3 length: 16; clone size: .